A selection of T cell receptor beta chains follows, all from one sample in a study of shared clonotypes between healthy human individuals. Some clones are missing from TCRdb's copy, which holds only in-frame ones; the method was immunoSEQ multiplex PCR. The table includes under 2.5 million clones, around 93% detected once. Sequenced sample: naive CD4+ T cells from PBMCs. These receptors were taken from a man aged 18 to 30 in good health. Some clones in this sample may be carry-over from other donors' samples. CDR3s include the opening cysteine and the closing phenylalanine or tryptophan. The order of the fields is V gene, clone size, D gene, J gene, CDR3 protein, CDR3 DNA. The D gene is left open where the match is weak. Clone size appears in some rows only: once, few, many, or a class for an expanded clone.

>TRBV20-1|-|-|TRBJ1-2
CSARGERGYTF
TGCAGTGCTAGGGGGGAACGGGGCTACACCTTC
>TRBV28|-|-|TRBJ2-2
CASSPAGGAIPGELFF
TGTGCCAGCAGTCCCGCCGGCGGAGCAATTCCCGGGGAGCTGTTTTTT
>TRBV28|once|-|TRBJ2-1
CASSSSGAPTHNEQFF
TGTGCCAGCAGCTCCAGTGGGGCACCGACCCACAATGAGCAGTTCTTC
>TRBV15|-|-|TRBJ2-5
CATRGPAGVETQYF
TGTGCCACTCGGGGACCCGCGGGCGTCGAGACCCAGTACTTC
>TRBV7-9|-|TRBD2|TRBJ2-5
CASSFISGGETQYF
TGTGCCAGCAGCTTCATCAGCGGGGGGGAGACCCAGTACTTC
>TRBV18|-|TRBD1|TRBJ2-7
CASSPSHGQGAVGEQYF
TGTGCCAGCTCACCATCCCACGGACAGGGGGCGGTCGGCGAGCAGTACTTC
>TRBV6-1|-|TRBD1|TRBJ2-7
CASSPRDRSYEQYF
TGTGCCAGCAGTCCCCGGGACAGATCCTACGAGCAGTACTTC
>TRBV25-1|-|-|TRBJ2-5
CASSIPGRETQYF
TGTGCCAGCAGTATCCCGGGCCGGGAGACCCAGTACTTC
>TRBV30|-|-|TRBJ1-5
CAWSVMEVNQPQHF
TGTGCCTGGAGTGTAATGGAGGTCAATCAGCCCCAGCATTTT
>TRBV18|-|-|TRBJ1-1
CASSPDRHTEAFF
TGTGCCAGCTCACCTGACAGACACACTGAAGCTTTCTTT
>TRBV28|-|-|TRBJ2-2
CASGGVLRELFF
TGTGCCAGCGGAGGGGTTCTCCGGGAGCTGTTTTTT
>TRBV11-3|-|-|TRBJ1-2
CASSLARTGSGYTF
TGTGCCAGCAGCTTAGCCCGTACAGGGAGTGGCTACACCTTC
>TRBV4-2|-|TRBD1|TRBJ2-7
CASSRGQGAEQYF
TGTGCCAGCAGCCGCGGACAGGGCGCCGAGCAGTACTTC
>TRBV30|-|-|TRBJ2-7
CAWSDRGDEQYF
TGTGCCTGGAGTGACAGAGGGGACGAGCAGTACTTC
>TRBV6-1|-|-|TRBJ1-1
CASNRLTEAFF
TGTGCCAGCAACCGCCTCACTGAAGCTTTCTTT
>TRBV9|-|-|TRBJ2-1
CASSTLTSRNNEQFF
TGTGCCAGCAGCACCTTAACTAGCCGGAACAATGAGCAGTTCTTC
>TRBV11-1|-|TRBD1|TRBJ2-7
CASSQATGGPREQYF
TGTGCCAGCAGCCAAGCCACAGGGGGGCCCCGGGAGCAGTACTTC
>TRBV7-6|-|-|TRBJ2-7
CASSLGVLYEQYF
TGTGCCAGCAGCTTAGGGGTCCTCTACGAGCAGTACTTC
>TRBV7-9|-|TRBD1|TRBJ1-1
CASSLAGGRNTEAFF
TGTGCCAGCAGCTTAGCAGGGGGCCGGAACACTGAAGCTTTCTTT
>TRBV28|-|TRBD1|TRBJ1-2
CASSLARDRPRGYTF
TGTGCCAGCAGTTTAGCCCGGGACAGACCTAGGGGCTACACCTTC
>TRBV2|-|-|TRBJ2-1
CASSDPGDEQFF
TGTGCCAGCAGTGATCCGGGAGATGAGCAGTTCTTC
>TRBV7-9|-|-|TRBJ1-5
CASSPPGVSDQPQHF
TGTGCCAGCAGCCCCCCAGGGGTATCGGATCAGCCCCAGCATTTT
>TRBV6-6|-|-|TRBJ1-2
CASKTPTVNYGYTF
TGTGCCAGCAAAACCCCGACAGTTAACTATGGCTACACCTTC
>TRBV15|-|TRBD1|TRBJ1-1
CATSGRDRGTEAFF
TGTGCCACCAGCGGCCGGGACAGGGGCACTGAAGCTTTCTTT
>TRBV11-3|once|TRBD2|TRBJ2-3
CASSLSGGGADTQYF
TGTGCCAGCAGCTTAAGTGGCGGGGGGGCAGATACGCAGTATTTT
>TRBV29-1|-|-|TRBJ2-3
CSVIGEAADTQYF
TGCAGCGTCATCGGGGAAGCGGCAGATACGCAGTATTTT
>TRBV18|-|TRBD1|TRBJ2-7
CASRGPGQGSYEQYF
TGTGCCAGCCGAGGACCGGGACAGGGTTCCTACGAGCAGTACTTC
>TRBV6-1|-|-|TRBJ1-3
CASSEGAQQSNTIYF
TGTGCCAGCAGTGAAGGGGCTCAACAATCGAACACCATATATTTT
>TRBV5-1|-|-|TRBJ2-4
CASSVLTGTNLNIQYF
TGCGCCAGCAGCGTACTCACCGGGACAAATTTAAACATTCAGTACTTC
>TRBV18|-|TRBD1|TRBJ2-7
CASSPNRQGARHEQYF
TGTGCCAGCTCACCGAACAGACAGGGGGCGCGGCACGAGCAGTACTTC